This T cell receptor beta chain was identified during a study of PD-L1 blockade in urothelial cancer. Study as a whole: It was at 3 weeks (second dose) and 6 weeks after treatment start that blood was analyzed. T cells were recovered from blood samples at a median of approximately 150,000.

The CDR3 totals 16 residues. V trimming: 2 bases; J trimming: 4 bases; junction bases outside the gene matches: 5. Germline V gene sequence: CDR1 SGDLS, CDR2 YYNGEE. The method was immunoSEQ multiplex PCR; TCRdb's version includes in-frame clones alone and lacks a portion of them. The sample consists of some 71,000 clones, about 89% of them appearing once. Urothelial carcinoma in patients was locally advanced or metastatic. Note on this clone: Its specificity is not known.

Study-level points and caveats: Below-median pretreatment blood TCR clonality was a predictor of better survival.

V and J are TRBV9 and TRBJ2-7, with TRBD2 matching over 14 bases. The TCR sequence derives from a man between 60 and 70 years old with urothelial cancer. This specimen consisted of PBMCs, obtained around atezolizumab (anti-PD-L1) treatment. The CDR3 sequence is CASSVGTSGSTYEQYF. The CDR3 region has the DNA TGTGCCAGCAGCGTCGGGACTAGCGGGAGCACTTACGAGCAGTACTTC. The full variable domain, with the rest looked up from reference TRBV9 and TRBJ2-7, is DSGVTQTPKHLITATGQRVTLRCSPRSGDLSVYWYQQSLDQGLQFLIQYYNGEERAKGNILERFSAQQFPDLHSELNLSSLELGDSALYFCASSVGTSGSTYEQYFGPGTRLTVT.